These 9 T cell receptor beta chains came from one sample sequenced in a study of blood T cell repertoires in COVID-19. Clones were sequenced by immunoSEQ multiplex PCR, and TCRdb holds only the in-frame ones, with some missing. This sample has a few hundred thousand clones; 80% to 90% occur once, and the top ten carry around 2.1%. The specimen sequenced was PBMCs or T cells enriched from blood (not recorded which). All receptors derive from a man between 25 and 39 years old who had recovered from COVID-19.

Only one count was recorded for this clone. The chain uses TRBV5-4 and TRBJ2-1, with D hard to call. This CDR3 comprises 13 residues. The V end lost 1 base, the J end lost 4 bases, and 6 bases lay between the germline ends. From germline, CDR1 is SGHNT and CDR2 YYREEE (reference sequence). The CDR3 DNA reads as TGTGCCAGCAGCTTGCCCTCTTACAATGAGCAGTTCTTC. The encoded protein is CASSLPSYNEQFF.

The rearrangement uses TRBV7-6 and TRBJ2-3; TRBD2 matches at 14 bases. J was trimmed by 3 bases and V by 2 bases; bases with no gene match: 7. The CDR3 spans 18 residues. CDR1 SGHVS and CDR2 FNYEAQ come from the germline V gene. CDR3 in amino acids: CASSLFGTSGGPTDTQYF. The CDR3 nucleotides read TGTGCCAGCAGCTTATTTGGGACTAGCGGGGGACCGACAGATACGCAGTATTTT.

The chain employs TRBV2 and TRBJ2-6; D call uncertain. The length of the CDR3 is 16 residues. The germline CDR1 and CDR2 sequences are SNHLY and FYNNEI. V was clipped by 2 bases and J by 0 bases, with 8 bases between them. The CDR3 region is CASSEHTLSGANVLTF. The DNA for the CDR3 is TGTGCCAGCAGTGAACACACCCTCTCTGGGGCCAACGTCCTGACTTTC. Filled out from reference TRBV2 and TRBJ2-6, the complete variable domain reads EPEVTQTPSHQVTQMGQEVILRCVPISNHLYFYWYRQILGQKVEFLVSFYNNEISEKSEIFDDQFSVERPDGSNFTLKIRSTKLEDSAMYFCASSEHTLSGANVLTFGAGSRLTVL.

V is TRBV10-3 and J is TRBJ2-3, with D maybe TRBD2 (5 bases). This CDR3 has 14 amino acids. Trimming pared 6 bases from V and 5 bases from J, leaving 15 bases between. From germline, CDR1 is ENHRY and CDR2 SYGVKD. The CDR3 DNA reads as TGTGCCATCAGGGAGACACTTGGAGGAGATACGCAGTATTTT. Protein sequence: CAIRETLGGDTQYF.

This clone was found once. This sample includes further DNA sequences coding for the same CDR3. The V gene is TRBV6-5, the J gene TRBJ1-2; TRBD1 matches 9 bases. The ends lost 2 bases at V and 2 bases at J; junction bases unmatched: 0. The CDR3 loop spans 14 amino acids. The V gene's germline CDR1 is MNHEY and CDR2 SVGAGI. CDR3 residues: CASSYGTGNYGYTF. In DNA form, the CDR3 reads TGTGCCAGCAGTTACGGGACAGGGAACTATGGCTACACCTTC.

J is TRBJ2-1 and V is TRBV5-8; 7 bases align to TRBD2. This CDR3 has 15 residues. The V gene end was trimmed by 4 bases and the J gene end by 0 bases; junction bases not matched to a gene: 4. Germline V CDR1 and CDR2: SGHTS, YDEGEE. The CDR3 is CASSPGLISYNEQFF. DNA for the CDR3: TGTGCCAGCAGCCCGGGACTAATCTCCTACAATGAGCAGTTCTTC.

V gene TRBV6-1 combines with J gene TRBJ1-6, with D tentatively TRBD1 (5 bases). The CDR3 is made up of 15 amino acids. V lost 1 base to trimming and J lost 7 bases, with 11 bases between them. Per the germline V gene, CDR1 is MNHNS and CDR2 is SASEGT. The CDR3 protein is CASSEVATANSPLHF. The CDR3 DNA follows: TGTGCCAGCAGTGAAGTCGCGACAGCCAATTCACCCCTCCACTTT.

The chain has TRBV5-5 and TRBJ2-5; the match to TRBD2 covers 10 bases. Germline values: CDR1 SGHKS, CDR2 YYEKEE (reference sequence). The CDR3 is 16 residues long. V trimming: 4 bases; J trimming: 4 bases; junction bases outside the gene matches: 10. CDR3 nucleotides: TGTGCCAGCAGCGGCTCGGGGCTAGCGGGGGTAGAGACCCAGTACTTC. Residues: CASSGSGLAGVETQYF.

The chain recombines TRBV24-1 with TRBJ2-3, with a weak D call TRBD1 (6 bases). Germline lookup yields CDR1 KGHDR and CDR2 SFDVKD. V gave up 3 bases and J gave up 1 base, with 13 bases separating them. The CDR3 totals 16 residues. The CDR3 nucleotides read TGTGCCACCAGTGATATACGGACAGACCGCACAGATACGCAGTATTTT. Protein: CATSDIRTDRTDTQYF.